The 10 T cell receptor beta chains listed next were all sequenced from one sample in a study of blood T cell repertoires in COVID-19. The data were produced by immunoSEQ multiplex PCR, yet TCRdb's version contains in-frame clones alone and is incomplete. This sample carries over 200,000 clones, 70% to 90% of them seen once, and the ten largest clones take approximately 12%. The specimen sequenced was peripheral blood. All receptors derive from a woman in her late teens or twenties who had recovered from COVID-19.

The chain is built from TRBV19 and TRBJ2-1; D gene uncertain. The CDR3 length is 17 residues. Germline V gene lookup returns CDR1 LNHDA and CDR2 SQIVND (reference sequence). The V gene lost 3 bases and the J gene lost 3 bases, with 18 bases spanning the gap. The CDR3 DNA follows: TGTGCCAGTAGTATTGAAGGATGGCGAGGAAACTACAATGAGCAGTTCTTC. It is translated as CASSIEGWRGNYNEQFF.

The chain recombines TRBV6-5 with TRBJ2-7; 9 nucleotides agree with TRBD2. Germline V gene lookup returns CDR1 MNHEY and CDR2 SVGAGI. The CDR3 has 15 residues. V shed 1 base, J shed 7 bases, and the junction held 8 bases outside the gene matches. Written as DNA, the CDR3 is TGTGCCAGCAGTTACTTGGCGGGAGGGCCCGGTGAGCAGTACTTC. This gives the protein CASSYLAGGPGEQYF.

The chain joins TRBV6-5 to TRBJ2-3; 11 bases match TRBD2. Germline-derived CDR1 and CDR2 are MNHEY and SVGAGI. The CDR3 length is 14 residues. V was pared by 7 bases and J by 1 base, with 1 base of the junction left unmatched. As DNA, the CDR3 is TGTGCCAGCAAGACTAGCGGGGGCACAGATACGCAGTATTTT. Residues: CASKTSGGTDTQYF.

The V gene is TRBV27, the J gene TRBJ1-2, with TRBD1 matching 7 bases. Germline trimming cut 2 bases from V and 6 bases from J; bases unmatched to any gene: 3. CDR3 length: 13 residues. Germline CDR1 reads MNHEY; CDR2 reads SMNVEV (reference sequence). The CDR3 DNA sequence: TGTGCCAGCAGTTTACGAGGGGGCGATGGCTACACCTTC. This sequence encodes CASSLRGGDGYTF.

The chain couples TRBV19 to TRBJ2-3, with 9 bases that match TRBD2. V dropped 7 bases and J dropped 2; count of bases not matched to a gene: 10. The CDR3 covers 16 residues. Germline V gives CDR1 LNHDA, CDR2 SQIVND (reference sequence). DNA of the CDR3: TGTGCCAGTACCAGTGGGTGGACTAGCGTCACAGATACGCAGTATTTT. This encodes CASTSGWTSVTDTQYF.

This clone was seen a handful of times. The J gene is TRBJ2-5, the V gene TRBV6-5, with D perhaps TRBD1 (5 bases). V dropped 2 bases and J dropped 2 bases, with 15 bases sitting between them. This CDR3 comprises 16 residues. The germline V gene has CDR1 MNHEY and CDR2 SVGAGI. CDR3 sequence: CASSYGRRQGQETQYF. CDR3 DNA sequence: TGTGCCAGCAGTTACGGTCGGCGGCAGGGACAAGAGACCCAGTACTTC.

CDR3 in amino acids: CASSSQGYYGYTF. The CDR3 DNA follows: TGTGCCAGCAGCTCTCAGGGTTACTATGGCTACACCTTC. J is TRBJ1-2 and V is TRBV11-2, with D maybe TRBD1 (5 bases). V was pared by 4 bases and J by 3 bases, with 9 bases between. Germline values: CDR1 SGHAT, CDR2 FQNNGV. This CDR3 has 13 amino acids.

The V gene is TRBV30, the J gene TRBJ2-5; 7 bases are a match to TRBD1. Trimming cost V 6 bases and J 4 bases; bases outside gene matches: 8. The CDR3 has 13 residues. The V gene's germline CDR1 is GTSNPN and CDR2 SVGIG (reference sequence). DNA of the CDR3: TGTGCCTGCGAGGGGGCAGGGGGAGAGACCCAGTACTTC. Its translation is CACEGAGGETQYF.

The chain is built from TRBV7-9 and TRBJ1-1; D is unresolved. The V gene lost 1 base and the J gene lost 0 bases, with 18 bases spanning the gap. Germline V gives CDR1 SEHNR, CDR2 FQNEAQ (reference sequence). The length of the CDR3 is 18 residues. The DNA of the CDR3 is TGTGCCAGCAGCTTAGAGGCAAGGACTAAACGAATGAACACTGAAGCTTTCTTT. It specifies CASSLEARTKRMNTEAFF.

The V gene is TRBV19, the J gene TRBJ1-4; a possible D gene is TRBD1 (6 bases). Trimming removed 5 bases from V and 0 bases from J, with 16 bases in between. The CDR3 covers 17 residues. The germline V gene has CDR1 LNHDA and CDR2 SQIVND (reference sequence). CDR3 amino acids: CASSLGQSSATNEKLFF. The CDR3 DNA is TGTGCCAGTAGTCTCGGACAGAGCAGTGCAACTAATGAAAAACTGTTTTTT.